This T cell receptor (beta chain) appears in the sequencing data of a study of T cells in tumors after PD-1 blockade. Repertoires were generated with immunoSEQ multiplex PCR, while TCRdb's copy carries only in-frame clones and drops some. This table has around 11,000 clones, 55% to 75% appearing once. V shed 6 bases and J 4 bases; nucleotides not matched to a gene: 1. The CDR3 has 12 amino acids. The germline CDR1 and CDR2 sequences are SNHLY and FYNNEI. The sample was tumor tissue, taken after anti-PD-1 treatment. The rearrangement links TRBV2 to TRBJ2-7; 9 bases are shared with TRBD1. The source of this sequence is a human donor with basal cell carcinoma. CDR3 protein: CASSGQGYEQYF. The CDR3 DNA sequence: TGTGCCAGCAGCGGACAGGGGTACGAGCAGTACTTC.